The 25 T cell receptor beta chains below all came from one sample that was sequenced in a study of blood T cell repertoires in COVID-19. The method was immunoSEQ multiplex PCR; TCRdb's version includes in-frame clones alone and lacks a portion of them. The repertoire holds about 150,000 clones, with roughly 86% as singletons. The sample taken for sequencing was peripheral blood. The source is a woman over 75 with COVID-19, enrolled during active disease.

The chain couples TRBV5-4 to TRBJ2-7, with 8 bases matching TRBD1. The CDR3 extends over 15 amino acids. Germline V CDR1 and CDR2: SGHNT, YYREEE (reference sequence). Trimming removed 0 bases from V and 5 bases from J; junction bases left unmatched: 7. DNA of the CDR3: TGTGCCAGCAGCTTGGGGGGACAGGTCCTTAACGAGCAGTACTTC. It yields the protein CASSLGGQVLNEQYF.

This chain connects TRBV29-1 to TRBJ1-5; unclear D gene. V lost 2 bases to trimming and J lost 9 bases, with 11 bases between them. Germline CDR1 reads SQVTM; CDR2 reads ANQGSEA. The length of the CDR3 is 12 residues. The CDR3 DNA reads as TGCAGCGTTGAACTCCTCGGTGGGCCCCAGCATTTT. It translates to CSVELLGGPQHF.

The chain carries TRBV18 and TRBJ2-7; TRBD2 is a possible D gene (7 bases). The CDR3 is 13 amino acids. Trimming pared 3 bases from V and 6 bases from J, leaving 12 bases between. CDR1 KGHSH and CDR2 LQKENI come from the germline V gene. The CDR3 DNA reads TGTGCCAGCTCACCCGACGGGGGGCGCGAGCAGTACTTC. Translated, it gives CASSPDGGREQYF.

This chain links TRBV5-5 with TRBJ2-7, with TRBD2 matching 7 bases. Per the germline V gene, CDR1 is SGHKS and CDR2 is YYEKEE (reference sequence). The length of the CDR3 is 14 residues. Germline trimming cut 4 bases from V and 6 bases from J; bases unmatched to any gene: 10. CDR3 bases: TGTGCCAGCAGCCAACCATGGACTAGTGGCGAGCAGTACTTC. Residues: CASSQPWTSGEQYF.

The rearrangement joins TRBV2 to TRBJ2-7, with D maybe TRBD1 (6 bases). The CDR3 covers 13 residues. Trimming shortened V by 7 bases and J by 3 bases, and 13 bases separated the two germline ends. Per the germline V gene, CDR1 is SNHLY and CDR2 is FYNNEI. CDR3 coding DNA: TGTGCCAGCACCCGACAGGCCGACTACGAGCAGTACTTC. Encoded protein: CASTRQADYEQYF.

The chain employs TRBV5-4 and TRBJ2-2, with 8 positions matching TRBD1. The germline V gene encodes CDR1 SGHNT and CDR2 YYREEE (reference sequence). V dropped 5 bases and J dropped 5; count of bases not matched to a gene: 8. The CDR3 is 15 residues long. DNA of the CDR3: TGTGCCAGCAGTTCCGGGACAGGTGGTACCGGGGAGCTGTTTTTT. Protein: CASSSGTGGTGELFF. Full variable domain (remainder filled in from reference TRBV5-4 and TRBJ2-2): ETGVTQSPTHLIKTRGQQVTLRCSSQSGHNTVSWYQQALGQGPQFIFQYYREEENGRGNFPPRFSGLQFPNYSSELNVNALELDDSALYLCASSSGTGGTGELFFGEGSRLTVL.

The rearrangement links TRBV2 to TRBJ1-6; tentatively, D is TRBD1 (6 bases). CDR3 length equals 14 residues. V was pared by 6 bases and J by 5 bases, with 11 bases between. From germline, CDR1 is SNHLY and CDR2 FYNNEI. This CDR3 reads CASSNGQNNSPLHF. The CDR3 DNA reads TGTGCCAGCAGCAACGGACAGAATAATTCACCCCTCCACTTT. The full variable domain, with the rest looked up from reference TRBV2 and TRBJ1-6, is EPEVTQTPSHQVTQMGQEVILRCVPISNHLYFYWYRQILGQKVEFLVSFYNNEISEKSEIFDDQFSVERPDGSNFTLKIRSTKLEDSAMYFCASSNGQNNSPLHFGNGTRLTVT.

V is TRBV27 and J is TRBJ1-1, with a tentative D call TRBD1 (5 bases). The CDR3 covers 13 residues. Trimming took off 6 bases at V and 6 bases at J, with 14 bases between the two ends. Germline assignment: CDR1 MNHEY and CDR2 SMNVEV (reference sequence). Written as DNA, the CDR3 is TGTGCCAGCAGCATCCTAAGGGGCTCTGAAGCTTTCTTT. It specifies CASSILRGSEAFF.

The rearrangement joins TRBV9 to TRBJ1-1; 9 bases are shared with TRBD1. Looked up from germline, CDR1 is SGDLS and CDR2 is YYNGEE. The junction had 10 bases not matched to a gene; V was cut back by 6 bases and J by 4 bases. CDR3 length: 15 residues. CDR3 nucleotides: TGTGCCAGCACCGGAATTGACAGGGGGTCCACTGAAGCTTTCTTT. The encoded protein is CASTGIDRGSTEAFF.

The rearrangement joins TRBV5-4 to TRBJ2-3, with a tentative D call TRBD2 (5 bases). CDR3 size: 15 residues. Germline V gene data show CDR1 as SGHNT and CDR2 as YYREEE (reference sequence). Between the trimmed V and J ends, which lost 1 base and 7 bases, there was a span of 16 bases. CDR3 sequence (DNA): TGTGCCAGCAGCTTGCATACCGGGGATAGATATACGCAGTATTTT. Its protein product is CASSLHTGDRYTQYF.

The chain recombines TRBV28 with TRBJ2-4, with no clear D. Germline CDR1 reads MDHEN; CDR2 reads SYDVKM. The CDR3 contains 17 residues. Trimming left V 5 bases short and J 1 base short, with 18 bases between. The chain's CDR3 is CASSLSVVGPAKNIQYF. CDR3 coding DNA: TGTGCCAGCAGTCTGTCCGTAGTCGGTCCGGCCAAAAACATTCAGTACTTC.

The chain carries TRBV18 and TRBJ2-1, with a weak D call TRBD2 (6 bases). V was shortened by 1 base and J by 6 bases, with 10 bases between the two germline ends. Germline V gene lookup returns CDR1 KGHSH and CDR2 LQKENI. The CDR3 contains 14 residues. The CDR3 DNA reads TGTGCCAGCTCACCACTTTCCGGGGGCAATGAGCAGTTCTTC. Translated: CASSPLSGGNEQFF. The variable domain in full, with the rest retrieved from reference TRBV18 and TRBJ2-1, is NAGVMQNPRHLVRRRGQEARLRCSPMKGHSHVYWYRQLPEEGLKFMVYLQKENIIDESGMPKERFSAEFPKEGPSILRIQQVVRGDSAAYFCASSPLSGGNEQFFGPGTRLTVL.

CDR3 region: CASSQDGDGPYNEQFF. The CDR3 DNA reads TGCGCCAGCAGCCAAGATGGCGATGGGCCCTACAATGAGCAGTTCTTC. V and J are TRBV4-3 and TRBJ2-1; D is unresolved. This CDR3 has 16 amino acids. Germline V gene data show CDR1 as LGHNA and CDR2 as YSLEER. The germline V and J ends were trimmed by 0 bases and 2 bases, with 11 bases remaining between them.

The J gene is TRBJ1-4, the V gene TRBV30; 7 nucleotides align to TRBD1. CDR1 and CDR2 from the germline V gene are GTSNPN and SVGIG (reference sequence). CDR3 size: 17 residues. V was clipped by 3 bases and J by 3 bases; unmatched bases: 13. The CDR3 region is CAWRMKTGYGSNEKLFF. The CDR3 DNA reads as TGTGCCTGGAGGATGAAGACAGGGTATGGGTCTAATGAAAAACTGTTTTTT.

The chain carries TRBV25-1 and TRBJ2-5; 7 bases line up with TRBD2. The germline CDR1 and CDR2 sequences are MGHDK and SYGVNS. The CDR3 has 15 amino acids. V was pared by 1 base and J by 3 bases, with 5 bases of the junction left unmatched. CDR3 nucleotides: TGTGCCAGCAGTGAATCGTGGGGGGGAGAAGAGACCCAGTACTTC. Translating it yields CASSESWGGEETQYF. The variable domain in full, completed from reference TRBV25-1 and TRBJ2-5, reads EADIYQTPRYLVIGTGKKITLECSQTMGHDKMYWYQQDPGMELHLIHYSYGVNSTEKGDLSSESTVSRIRTEHFPLTLESARPSHTSQYLCASSESWGGEETQYFGPGTRLLVL.

The chain links TRBV2 to TRBJ2-4, with 7 bases fitting TRBD1. The CDR3 is made up of 15 amino acids. With 6 bases clipped from V and 2 bases from J, the junction kept 7 bases outside the gene matches. Germline lookup yields CDR1 SNHLY and CDR2 FYNNEI. The CDR3 nucleotides are TGTGCCAGCAGGATGGGACAGAACTCCAAAAACATTCAGTACTTC. Protein: CASRMGQNSKNIQYF.

This sequence joins TRBV6-1 and TRBJ1-4, with a tentative D call TRBD1 (5 bases). This CDR3 region has 18 residues. Trimming removed 2 bases from V and 0 bases from J, with 16 bases in between. Germline V gives CDR1 MNHNS, CDR2 SASEGT. The CDR3 protein is CASSESSRGSATNEKLFF. The CDR3 DNA is TGTGCCAGCAGTGAATCGTCTAGGGGCAGTGCAACTAATGAAAAACTGTTTTTT.

The V call is TRBV4-1, the J call TRBJ2-1, with a weak D call TRBD2 (6 bases). The germline V gene encodes CDR1 MGHRA and CDR2 YSYEKL. Deletions cut 2 bases from V and 7 bases from J, with 18 bases between. The CDR3 covers 16 residues. CDR3 amino acids: CASSQFRAGLGNEQFF. CDR3 bases: TGCGCCAGCAGCCAATTTCGGGCGGGGTTAGGAAATGAGCAGTTCTTC.

The rearrangement joins TRBV20-1 to TRBJ2-3; 7 positions agree with TRBD2. Per the germline V gene, CDR1 is DFQATT and CDR2 is SNEGSKA (reference sequence). This CDR3 comprises 15 residues. J lost 2 bases, V lost 3 bases, and 8 bases had no gene match. The CDR3, as DNA: TGCAGTGCTAGTGTGTCTAGCGGAGACACAGATACGCAGTATTTT. Protein sequence: CSASVSSGDTDTQYF.

The count of this clone is one. V and J are TRBV5-6 and TRBJ2-7; possible D gene TRBD1, 5 bases. CDR1 is SGHDT, CDR2 YYEEEE, per germline. V was clipped by 5 bases and J by 2 bases, with 17 bases between them. CDR3 length equals 15 residues. Here the CDR3 reads CASSSGIGVAYEQYF. CDR3 in DNA: TGTGCCAGCAGTTCAGGAATAGGGGTCGCCTACGAGCAGTACTTC.

This chain joins TRBV24-1 and TRBJ1-2, with TRBD1 matching 11 bases. This CDR3 contains 15 residues. Germline trimming cut 3 bases from V and 8 bases from J; bases unmatched to any gene: 7. Germline V gene sequence: CDR1 KGHDR, CDR2 SFDVKD. CDR3 region: CATSDPGQGAGGYTF. The DNA of the CDR3 is TGTGCCACCAGTGATCCCGGACAGGGGGCTGGGGGCTACACCTTC.

The rearrangement joins TRBV5-4 to TRBJ2-3; TRBD2 matches 12 bases. Per germline, CDR1 SGHNT and CDR2 YYREEE (reference sequence). The V segment lost 4 bases and the J segment 0 bases; nucleotides outside the gene matches: 6. The CDR3 runs 17 residues. The CDR3 coding sequence is TGTGCCAGCAGCCGTCCCGGGACTAGCGGGAGCACAGATACGCAGTATTTT. As protein: CASSRPGTSGSTDTQYF.

The chain carries TRBV4-2 and TRBJ2-3, with 7 bases lining up with TRBD2. The CDR3 loop spans 15 amino acids. Trimming cost V 0 bases and J 4 bases; bases outside gene matches: 4. Germline CDR1 is LGHNA and CDR2 is YNFKEQ. For the CDR3, the DNA is TGTGCCAGCAGCCAAGATTTGGCGGGGGCAGATACGCAGTATTTT. The encoded protein is CASSQDLAGADTQYF.

V is TRBV27 and J is TRBJ2-2, with 13 bases fitting TRBD2. The CDR3 has 15 amino acids. J lost 6 bases, V lost 4 bases, and 2 bases had no gene match. The germline V gene encodes CDR1 MNHEY and CDR2 SMNVEV (reference sequence). The CDR3 is CASSSGLAGSGELFF. CDR3 nucleotides: TGTGCCAGCAGTTCGGGACTAGCGGGATCCGGGGAGCTGTTTTTT.

The rearrangement uses TRBV14 and TRBJ2-5; D is perhaps TRBD2 (7 bases). Germline values: CDR1 SGHDN, CDR2 FVKESK. V lost 1 base and J lost 6, with 12 bases in between. This CDR3 has 14 amino acids. CDR3 in DNA: TGTGCCAGCAGCCAAGGGAGGGGGGGAAAGACCCAGTACTTC. Its protein is CASSQGRGGKTQYF.